Described below is a single T cell receptor (beta chain) sequence and its context. This sample is drawn from a study of blood T cell repertoires in COVID-19. Turning to the study itself: Sites in the United States, Italy and Spain provided acute and convalescent COVID-19 samples. T cells, B-cell-depleted T cells, or PBMCs provided the cDNA or gDNA that served as material.

How the authors handled the data: It was from reference gene primer amplification that nucleated cell counts were estimated. The method was immunoSEQ multiplex PCR; TCRdb's version includes in-frame clones alone and lacks a portion of them. V, J and clone size reflect that table, while D and trimming were determined from the DNA. The sample lists fewer than 35,000 clones; 85% to 90% were seen once. The clonotype originates from a man aged 60-69 years with active COVID-19. The sequencing sample was made of peripheral blood.

The DNA of the CDR3 is TGTGCCAGTAAGAGCGGTCAGAACAATGAGCAGTTCTTC. Protein sequence: CASKSGQNNEQFF. The rearrangement links TRBV19 to TRBJ2-1, with D possibly matching TRBD2 (5 bases). The length of the CDR3 is 13 residues. Germline V gene data show CDR1 as LNHDA and CDR2 as SQIVND (reference sequence). V was clipped by 7 bases and J by 5 bases, with 12 bases between them.